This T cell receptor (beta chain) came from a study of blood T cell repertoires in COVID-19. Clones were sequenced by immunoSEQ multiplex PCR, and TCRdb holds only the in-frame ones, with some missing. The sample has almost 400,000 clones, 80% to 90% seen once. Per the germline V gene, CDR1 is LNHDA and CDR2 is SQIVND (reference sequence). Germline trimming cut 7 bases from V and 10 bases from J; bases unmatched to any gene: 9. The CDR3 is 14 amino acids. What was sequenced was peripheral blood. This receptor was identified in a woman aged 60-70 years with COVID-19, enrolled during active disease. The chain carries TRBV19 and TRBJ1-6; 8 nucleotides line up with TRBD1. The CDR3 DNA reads TGTGCCAGTAAGACGGACAGGGTTGGATCACCCCTCCACTTT. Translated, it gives CASKTDRVGSPLHF.